A selection of T cell receptor beta chains follows, all from one sample in a study of cytomegalovirus exposure and HLA in healthy donors. Sequencing used immunoSEQ multiplex PCR; TCRdb keeps in-frame clones, though not all of them. The repertoire includes roughly 160,000 clones, 75% to 90% of them detected once, and more than 1% sits in the top ten. Sequenced: PBMCs. These receptors all stem from a boy between 2 and 10 years old in good health and CMV-seronegative. Each CDR3 is given with its conserved first and last residue.

j_call v_call cdr3_aa
TRBJ2-7 TRBV13 CASSPGGTSGPYEQYF
TRBJ2-3 TRBV5-1 CASSLVSGERTDTQYF
TRBJ2-1 TRBV30 CAWRKSGGAYNEQFF
TRBJ1-1 TRBV27 CASSLSTGVNTEAFF
TRBJ2-1 TRBV6-6 CASSYSEVWQFF
TRBJ2-7 TRBV6-5 CASSYAGTATGEQYF
TRBJ2-1 TRBV15 CATSSGSSYNEQFF
TRBJ2-7 TRBV11-2 CASTSFHLGTPPPYEQYF
TRBJ1-1 TRBV6-1 CASSEVSREAFF
TRBJ2-3 TRBV19 CASSTSLLSGSKDTQYF
TRBJ2-5 TRBV5-1 CASSKRGGAETQYF
TRBJ2-3 TRBV9 CASSVGPRADTQYF
TRBJ2-3 TRBV6-5 CASSYRAGGGDTQYF
TRBJ2-2 TRBV28 CASSYYTRTGELFF
TRBJ2-5 TRBV6-1 CASRITGRGQETQYF
TRBJ2-3 TRBV2 CASSEARLAGMDTQYF
TRBJ2-3 TRBV4-3 CASSQGGPDTQYF
NA TRBV2 CASSSTWTGGYEQYF
TRBJ1-4 TRBV9 CASSVDQGSEKLFF
TRBJ1-1 TRBV11-2 CASSLPQGRTNTEAFF
TRBJ2-1 TRBV6-5 CASSYGDREGNEQFF
TRBJ2-7 TRBV27 CASSLSTGTGLRYEQYF
TRBJ1-2 TRBV15 CATSRRFSDRQRGYTF
TRBJ2-1 TRBV30 CAWRHALAGGHNEQFF
TRBJ2-6 TRBV7-9 CASSLDVAANVLTF